This T cell receptor beta chain originates from a study of TIL therapy for anti-PD-1-resistant metastatic lung cancer. Study background: Tumors had a median PD-L1 proportion score of around 6.4%.

Germline V gene lookup returns CDR1 SGHDT and CDR2 YYEEEE. Trimming shortened V by 3 bases and J by 0 bases, and 12 bases separated the two germline ends. The CDR3 runs 15 residues. This was the immunoSEQ v3 assay. Sequencing was performed with immunoSEQ multiplex PCR; in TCRdb, only in-frame clones are kept and a portion is missing. The repertoire consists of 55,000 or so clones, with 75% to 85% occurring once and the leading ten covering under 3%. Time point: pre-treatment sample, taken before nivolumab and TIL therapy. The rearrangement joins TRBV5-6 to TRBJ2-5; D is perhaps TRBD1 or TRBD2 (5 bases each). The sequence was collected from a person between 25 and 80 years old with non-small cell lung cancer. This sample comprised blood, obtained at baseline. CDR3 in amino acids: CASSSTLGDQETQYF. The CDR3 DNA is TGTGCCAGCAGCTCGACTCTGGGGGACCAAGAGACCCAGTACTTC.